This TCR beta chain was identified during a study of T cell repertoires in cytomegalovirus infection. Study in general: In public TCR beta signatures, there were indications of both CMV infection and matching HLA type.

This clonotype occurred a few times. The antigen is not known. TCRdb used MiXCR to reprocess the reads, holding one entry per CDR3 protein. Here the sample spans roughly 720,000 distinct CDR3 sequences, 35% being singletons. CDR3 size: 12 residues. V was trimmed by 6 bases and J by 3 bases, leaving 6 bases between them. Looked up from germline, CDR1 is MDHEN and CDR2 is SYDVKM. Regarding the study as a whole: Dominant in the ex vivo response were TCR beta clonotypes restricted by HLA-C and specific for CMV. There were carriers of CMV plus the relevant HLA, and cumulative public TCR beta family frequency identified them.

The chain couples TRBV28 to TRBJ1-3, with a weak D call TRBD1 (6 bases). Source material: PBMCs. The sequence was obtained from a human donor in good health (CMV status not recorded). Some clones in this sample may be carry-over from other donors' samples. CDR3: CASRTGGNTIYF. CDR3 coding DNA: TGTGCCAGCAGGACAGGTGGAAACACCATATATTTT.